The entry below gives a single T cell receptor beta chain sequence along with its context. This clone was counted a few times. Which antigen it targets is not known. Base qualities are missing; no much larger clone stands one base away. Reading the germline V gene (reference sequence) gives CDR1 SEHNR and CDR2 FQNEAQ. The CDR3 has 16 amino acids, counting the end cysteine and phenylalanine. Solely the CDR3 DNA is kept, with 48 bases framed from the first base. Trimming removed 5 bases from V and 2 bases from J; the gene matches leave 9 bases unexplained. This sample is drawn from a study of cytomegalovirus exposure and HLA in healthy donors (dated by TCRdb to 2015 to 2018). The study in broad terms: An earlier analysis of some 620 of the donors reported 250 to 350 Gb of sequence data and 95 million to 140 million unique TCR beta sequences obtained from about 200 million T cells. Roughly 300 gigabases of sequencing data and around 85 million unique TCR sequences made up an early release that covered several hundred HLA-typed donors. Of the roughly 420 genotyped donors, over 80% were placed in the genetic ancestry cluster associated with self-reported Caucasian donors. The study aimed to test whether signatures of past pathogen exposure could be identified by cataloging public T cell receptors. The T cell repertoires of 670 or so subjects were profiled by immunosequencing and related to cytomegalovirus serostatus. A separate validation cohort of roughly 110 different subjects was used in addition to the roughly 720-subject first cohort. The study combined high-throughput TCR immunosequencing, statistical association of individual TCRs with disease status, and machine learning to predict cytomegalovirus infection status. To study patterns of TCR occurrence, a later analysis re-analyzed previously published TCR beta repertoires from hundreds of donors and added high-resolution HLA genotyping. Rather than using new phenotypic data, the later analysis identified candidate immune exposures from TCR beta sequences and from how often those sequences occurred across donors. In an earlier analysis of over 550 of the donors, high-throughput TCR beta sequencing was used to judge whether each TCR beta V gene segment behaved as functional or pseudogenic. Donor age, sex, ethnicity and CMV serostatus were collected together with the repertoire data. Genome-wide SNP genotypes for about 60% of the roughly 670 donors were used in a later genetic analysis, which treated that subset as a discovery cohort. All discovery cohort repertoires had been generated using a single sequencing platform. Class I and class II HLA loci were covered by the typing at four-digit resolution. Typing coverage differed by locus: A, B, C, DRB1 and DQB1 were typed in roughly 620-630 donors, DQA1 in 522, DPA1 in 606, and DPB1 in approximately 450. About 5 DR-DQ haplotypes were handled as single units for association and clustering, since linkage in the cohort was strong. Among about 400 genotyped donors of the cohort, an average of approximately 220,000 unique TCR beta nucleotide sequences was sequenced per donor, of which about 19% were non-productive.

The cohort consisted of 600 to 700 healthy bone marrow donors. Cohort members were all nominally healthy when sampled, although unrecorded immune exposures were likely present. The donor tested CMV seropositive, placing the donor among the roughly 270 seropositive members of the cohort. A peripheral blood sample was collected from each donor, and TCR beta sequencing was performed on peripheral blood mononuclear cells. The Qiagen DNeasy Blood Extraction Kit was used to extract genomic DNA from the blood cell samples. Overall results and qualifications from the work: V-gene and J-gene trimming of TCR beta chains was associated with a missense DCLRE1C variant in a later genetic analysis, and the association was replicated in an independent cohort. In a later analysis, HLA-associated TCR beta chains showed more clonal expansion and lower generation probabilities than non-associated chains that were equally common. When HLA alleles, especially DR and DQ, strongly co-occurred, attributing TCR associations to individual alleles was difficult. It was suggested by the authors that the approach could potentially be generalized to other disease states and immunological phenotypes. Some IMGT-functional V segments, including TRBV6-2 and TRBV6-3, could not be distinguished by the 87-base-pair reads and were therefore excluded. Most TCR sequences were seen in very few donors, while some public TCRs were found in many individuals. Some 15 rarely observed V segments, including chromosome 9 orphons, were excluded from the earlier analysis of about 600 of the donors because counts were too low. A cluster of highly shared sequence variants was judged likely to be a technical artifact of the sequencing pipeline. A later analysis found that TCR association rates varied across HLA loci, with DRB1 alleles showing the most associated TCRs and HLA-C alleles the fewest. According to a later genetic analysis, donors in an Asian-associated ancestry cluster had fewer N-insertions in productive TCRs than the approximately 650-donor mean. Sequencing depth was assumed to be roughly uniform across donors in the presence/absence analyses, though that assumption may not hold. Because some donors lacked HLA typing at each locus, the association tests relied only on the typed subset. In a later analysis, most CMV-associated TCR beta chains were found to appear HLA-restricted, with HLA associations seemingly driven largely by CMV exposure. The study listed 164 TCR beta chains as associated with cytomegalovirus. Correlated functional status among segregating V segments might reflect linkage disequilibrium, but an unknown experimental factor could not be ruled out. A few of the identified cytomegalovirus-associated TCR beta chains were confirmed in vitro to be specific for cytomegalovirus antigens. In this cohort, only TCR beta chains were sequenced, and detectable features were limited by the absence of alpha or paired-chain data. CMV serostatus was the only immune exposure information available for the cohort. A further reported finding was that TCR beta sequences accurately predicted the HLA-A and HLA-B alleles for most subjects in the first cohort. Broadly in line with IMGT annotations, most TCR beta V segments showed up in productive rearrangements about 87% or about 30% of the time in an earlier analysis of 587 of the donors. According to a later analysis, parvovirus B19, influenza, CMV and Epstein-Barr virus appeared linked to several top co-occurrence clusters. A later analysis associated about 18,000 TCR beta sequences with specific HLA alleles at a false discovery rate of 0.05. Cytomegalovirus status was reported to be diagnosed by the classifier with high specificity and sensitivity in both the original and validation cohorts.

Library preparation employed the immunoSEQ multiplex PCR assay. The multiplex PCR relied on a mix of 60 forward primers for TCR Vbeta segments and 13 reverse primers for TCR Jbeta segments. Amplification of the CDR3 region of rearranged TCR beta genes was performed with a multiplex PCR assay on genomic DNA. The Illumina HiSeq System was used to sequence the amplified TCR beta libraries as 87-base-pair reads. The published analysis was carried out like this. A later analysis counted approximately 74 million unique TCR beta chains across the 650 to 700 repertoires, and some 11 million of these chains were shared by at least two donors. To remove PCR and sequencing errors, raw reads were error-corrected and collapsed into unique sequences using a nearest-neighbor algorithm that merged closely related sequences. V, D and J gene segments were assigned by aligning CDR3 sequences to IMGT reference sequences. For a sequence to be retained, a match of at least six nucleotides was required to both a V gene segment and a J gene segment. Rearrangements were classified as productive when the CDR3 lacked stop codons and remained in frame with V and J, and all other rearrangements were classified as non-productive. Following IMGT convention, CDR3 was defined as the stretch from the second conserved V-encoded cysteine to the conserved J-encoded phenylalanine. In an earlier analysis of 587 of the donors, sequences lacking an unambiguous match to a single V gene segment were excluded. An earlier analysis of some 500 of the donors classified V segments as functional when productive rearrangements were above 56.7% and as segregating when the standard deviation between donors was above 5%. To diagnose cytomegalovirus status from the catalog of TCR beta chain sequences, a statistical classification framework was built. V and J gene assignment, in a later analysis, came from comparing TCR nucleotide sequences with IMGT/GENE-DB human TR gene sequences. A later analysis assigned CDR3 sequences and most-parsimonious VDJ recombination scenarios with the TCRdist pipeline. In a later analysis, each TCR beta chain was defined by its CDR3 amino acid sequence together with its V-gene family, and reads without a unique V-gene family were excluded. In a later analysis, approximately 590 highly shared, low-generation-probability nucleotide sequences were removed to address suspected cross-contamination and a sequencing artifact. For each public chain, a later analysis derived a clonal expansion index from normalized ranks of inferred template counts within each repertoire. In a later analysis, generation probabilities were computed using a VDJ recombination model fitted to out-of-frame rearrangements, and the results were checked against IGoR. In a later analysis, TCR-TCR, TCR-HLA and TCR-CMV co-occurrence was scored with hypergeometric tests, and a repertoire-size bias correction was applied to TCR pairs. False discovery rates were estimated in a later analysis by permuting HLA or CMV assignments 20 times. In a later analysis, co-occurring TCRs were grouped using DBSCAN, and TCRdist sequence similarity was added for clustering within HLA-allele-positive subsets. For co-occurrence clustering, repertoires with fewer than 30,000 or more than 120,000 public chains were excluded, along with a handful of repertoires with anomalous nucleotide sharing. TCRdb provides this immuneACCESS table in a form limited to in-frame rearrangements. Some clones are lacking; in checked studies, under half of them reflect an unresolved V gene, and why the rest are absent is not known. From that table come the V and J calls and clone size; the DNA was used to work out D and trimming. In all, the sample holds 150,000 to 200,000 clones, and approximately 80% of those were seen once. Of the sample, roughly 2.6% is held by the ten largest clones.

Specimen: PBMCs. The V and J genes are TRBV7-9 and TRBJ1-1, with TRBD1 identical over 9 junction bases. The TCR originated in a woman between 40 and 55 years old in good health and CMV-seropositive. The DNA reads TGTGCCAGCAGCCCGGGACAGGGCCTGACAAACACTGAAGCTTTCTTT. This is translated as CASSPGQGLTNTEAFF.